This T cell receptor beta chain is drawn from a study of cytomegalovirus exposure and HLA in healthy donors (dated by TCRdb to about 2017). Concerning the study at large: In an earlier analysis of around 540 of the donors, roughly 300 Gb of sequence data and 90 million to 120 million unique TCR beta sequences from 180 million or so T cells were reported. Class I and class II HLA loci were covered by the typing at four-digit resolution. In an earlier analysis of roughly 600 of the donors, high-throughput TCR beta sequencing was used to judge whether each TCR beta V gene segment behaved as functional or pseudogenic. The study was designed to test whether signatures of past pathogen exposure could be identified by cataloging public T cell receptors. All discovery cohort repertoires had been generated using a single sequencing platform. The study used immunosequencing to profile the T cell repertoires of approximately 650 subjects and linked those repertoires to cytomegalovirus serostatus. In a later analysis, previously published TCR beta repertoires from 666 donors were re-analyzed and high-resolution HLA genotyping was added so that TCR occurrence patterns could be studied. Among 300 to 450 genotyped donors of the cohort, an average of approximately 250,000 unique TCR beta nucleotide sequences were sequenced per donor, around 18% of them non-productive. Besides the first cohort of hundreds of subjects, a separate validation cohort made up of over 100 different subjects was used. Of the approximately 400 genotyped donors, around 81% fell in the genetic ancestry cluster associated with self-reported Caucasian donors. Donor age, sex, ethnicity and CMV serostatus were collected together with the repertoire data. To predict cytomegalovirus infection status, the study brought together high-throughput TCR immunosequencing, statistical association of individual TCRs with disease status, and machine learning. Four to six DR-DQ haplotypes were handled as single units for association and clustering, since linkage in the cohort was strong. Rather than drawing on any new phenotypic data, the later analysis identified candidate immune exposures from TCR beta sequences and the way those sequences occurred across donors. Roughly 300 gigabases of sequencing data and approximately 91 million unique TCR sequences made up an early release that covered some 640 HLA-typed donors. Genome-wide SNP genotypes for about 60% of the 666 donors were used in a later genetic analysis, which treated that subset as a discovery cohort. The number of typed donors differed by locus: about 620-640 for A, B, C, DRB1 and DQB1; 500 to 550 for DQA1; approximately 600 for DPA1; and some 450 for DPB1.

The cohort was made up of 500 to 850 healthy bone marrow donors. At the time of sampling, all cohort members were nominally healthy, though unrecorded immune exposures were likely present. The donor tested CMV seronegative and was one of the 352 seronegative cohort members. Every donor gave a peripheral blood sample, and the peripheral blood mononuclear cells from that sample were used for TCR beta sequencing. The Qiagen DNeasy Blood Extraction Kit was used to extract genomic DNA from the blood cell samples. Libraries were made using the immunoSEQ multiplex PCR assay. The multiplex PCR relied on a mix of 60 forward primers for TCR Vbeta segments and 13 reverse primers for TCR Jbeta segments. Amplification of the CDR3 region of rearranged TCR beta genes was performed with a multiplex PCR assay on genomic DNA. The amplified TCR beta libraries were sequenced on the Illumina HiSeq System as 87-base-pair reads. In the source study's methods: In a later analysis, around 80 million unique TCR beta chains were counted across the approximately 620 repertoires, and about 10 million of these chains were shared by at least two donors. Raw reads were error-corrected and collapsed into unique sequences with a nearest-neighbor algorithm that merged closely related sequences to remove PCR and sequencing errors. V, D and J gene segments were assigned by aligning CDR3 sequences to IMGT reference sequences. For a sequence to be retained, at least a six-nucleotide match to both a V gene segment and a J gene segment was required. Rearrangements were called productive when the CDR3 lacked stop codons and stayed in frame with V and J; all others were non-productive. CDR3 was defined according to IMGT convention as the region running from the second conserved V-encoded cysteine to the conserved J-encoded phenylalanine. In an earlier analysis of around 570 of the donors, sequences lacking an unambiguous match to a single V gene segment were excluded. An earlier analysis of approximately 590 of the donors called V segments functional above 56.7% productive rearrangements and segregating when the between-donor standard deviation exceeded 5%. To diagnose cytomegalovirus status from the catalog of TCR beta chain sequences, a statistical classification framework was built. V and J gene assignment, in a later analysis, came from comparing TCR nucleotide sequences with IMGT/GENE-DB human TR gene sequences. In a later analysis, CDR3 sequences and most-parsimonious VDJ recombination scenarios were assigned using the TCRdist pipeline. In a later analysis, each TCR beta chain was defined by its CDR3 amino acid sequence together with its V-gene family, and reads without a unique V-gene family were excluded. A later analysis removed over 500 highly shared, low-generation-probability nucleotide sequences to deal with suspected cross-contamination and a sequencing artifact. For each public chain, a later analysis derived a clonal expansion index from normalized ranks of inferred template counts within each repertoire. In a later analysis, generation probabilities were computed using a VDJ recombination model fitted to out-of-frame rearrangements, and the results were checked against IGoR. A later analysis scored TCR-TCR, TCR-HLA and TCR-CMV co-occurrence with hypergeometric tests, applying a repertoire-size bias correction to TCR pairs. In a later analysis, false discovery rates were estimated by permuting HLA or CMV assignments 20 times. A later analysis grouped co-occurring TCRs with DBSCAN, adding TCRdist sequence similarity when clustering within HLA-allele-positive subsets. Co-occurrence clustering excluded repertoires with fewer than 30,000 or more than 120,000 public chains, plus five with anomalous nucleotide sharing. TCRdb retrieved this table from immuneACCESS and kept in-frame rearrangements only. Not all clones are present; in checked studies, unresolved V genes account for under half, and no reason is known for the remainder. From that table come the V and J calls and clone size; the DNA was used to work out D and trimming. This sample gives approximately 32,000 clones in total; approximately 80% of them show up just once. Together, the top ten hold 3.6% of the sample.

Broad study findings and their caveats: In a later analysis, over 15,000 TCR beta sequences were associated with specific HLA alleles at a false discovery rate of 0.05. A cluster of highly shared sequence variants was judged likely to represent a technical artifact of the sequencing pipeline. In a later analysis, most CMV-associated TCR beta chains were found to appear HLA-restricted, with HLA associations seemingly driven largely by CMV exposure. The study gave a list of about 160 TCR beta chains associated with cytomegalovirus. When HLA alleles, especially DR and DQ, strongly co-occurred, attributing TCR associations to individual alleles was difficult. Broadly in line with IMGT annotations, most TCR beta V segments showed up in productive rearrangements about 87% or about 30% of the time in an earlier analysis of approximately 640 of the donors. In a later analysis, TCR association rates were found to vary across HLA loci, with the most associated TCRs seen for DRB1 alleles and the fewest for HLA-C alleles. A further reported finding was that TCR beta sequences accurately predicted the HLA-A and HLA-B alleles for most subjects in the first cohort. While some public TCRs were present in many individuals, most TCR sequences turned up only very rarely across donors. The presence/absence analyses assumed that sequencing depth was roughly uniform across donors, and that assumption may not be true. Correlated functional status among segregating V segments might reflect linkage disequilibrium, but an unknown experimental factor could not be ruled out. Some IMGT-functional V segments, including TRBV6-2 and TRBV6-3, could not be told apart with the 87-base-pair reads, so those segments were excluded. Because counts were too low, roughly 18 rarely observed V segments, including chromosome 9 orphons, were left out of the earlier analysis of about 500 of the donors. A few of the identified cytomegalovirus-associated TCR beta chains were confirmed in vitro to be specific for cytomegalovirus antigens. In this cohort, only TCR beta chains were sequenced, and detectable features were limited by the absence of alpha or paired-chain data. V-gene and J-gene trimming of TCR beta chains was associated with a missense DCLRE1C variant in a later genetic analysis, and the association was replicated in an independent cohort. According to a later analysis, parvovirus B19, influenza, CMV and Epstein-Barr virus appeared linked to several top co-occurrence clusters. The authors suggested that the approach could potentially be generalized to other disease states and immunological phenotypes. CMV serostatus was the only immune exposure information available for the cohort. Cytomegalovirus status was reported to be diagnosed by the classifier with high specificity and sensitivity in both the original and validation cohorts. In a later analysis, HLA-associated TCR beta chains showed more clonal expansion and lower generation probabilities than non-associated chains that were equally common. Because some donors lacked HLA typing at each locus, the association tests relied only on the typed subset. A later genetic analysis reported fewer N-insertions in productive TCRs among donors in an Asian-associated ancestry cluster than the roughly 620-donor mean.

Including the terminal cysteine and phenylalanine, the CDR3 comprises 15 residues. Only the CDR3 DNA is retained, 45 bases long and in frame from the first base. For CDR1 and CDR2, the germline V gene lists SGHDN and FVKESK. Trimming accounts for 2 bases at V and 4 bases at J, while the number of junction bases matched to no gene is 7. Concerning this clone itself: There is no known antigen for this receptor. The sample holds no much larger clone one base away, and base qualities are not on file.

The rearranged segments are TRBV14 and TRBJ2-7, and TRBD2 matches 8 of the central bases. The sample taken for sequencing was PBMCs. The source of this sequence is a woman aged 18-35 years in good health and CMV-seronegative. The CDR3 region: CASSQLLAGTYEQYF. The DNA sequence follows: TGTGCCAGCAGCCAATTGTTAGCGGGGACATACGAGCAGTACTTC.